What follows are 3 T cell receptor beta chains derived from one specimen sequenced in a study of blood T cell repertoires in COVID-19. Method: immunoSEQ multiplex PCR; TCRdb's copy keeps in-frame clones and lacks some. The sample carries some 270,000 clones, around 93% recorded once. The specimen was PBMCs or T cells enriched from blood (not recorded which). Receptor source: a man aged 40-49 years who had been exposed to COVID-19.

The chain carries TRBV9 and TRBJ2-1; tentative D call: TRBD1 (6 bases). V was shortened by 0 bases and J by 7 bases, with 11 bases between the two germline ends. The germline V gene encodes CDR1 SGDLS and CDR2 YYNGEE. The CDR3 runs 14 residues. The DNA for the CDR3 is TGTGCCAGCAGCGTAGGGGGGCCTTCGAATGAGCAGTTCTTC. Its protein product is CASSVGGPSNEQFF.

This clone has a handful of counts. J is TRBJ2-7 and V is TRBV5-6, with D possibly TRBD1 on 5 matching bases. Trimming pared 1 base from V and 4 bases from J, leaving 12 bases between. The V gene's germline CDR1 is SGHDT and CDR2 YYEEEE. The CDR3 extends over 14 amino acids. CDR3 in amino acids: CASSLISGQYEQYF. The DNA for the CDR3 is TGTGCCAGCAGCTTGATCTCCGGACAATACGAGCAGTACTTC.

The rearrangement links TRBV6-5 to TRBJ2-5, with D tentatively TRBD2 (6 bases). From germline, CDR1 is MNHEY and CDR2 SVGAGI. V was shortened by 6 bases and J by 2 bases, with 16 bases between the two germline ends. The CDR3 sequence is 15 residues long. DNA for the CDR3: TGTGCCAGCAGGATAACGGTGGGACTGCAAGAGACCCAGTACTTC. This encodes CASRITVGLQETQYF.